This T cell receptor beta chain is from a study of early T cells in non-severe SARS-CoV-2 infection. Looked up from germline, CDR1 is LGHDT and CDR2 is YNNKEL (reference sequence). The V gene end was trimmed by 4 bases and the J gene end by 3 bases; junction bases not matched to a gene: 9. The CDR3 consists of 15 residues. This clonotype came up many times. TCRdb re-called the 5' RACE reads through MiXCR, storing one row per CDR3 protein. The sample lists 55,000 to 65,000 distinct CDR3 sequences; 10% to 14% were seen once. This clonotype originated in an adult who was a healthcare worker with PCR-confirmed SARS-CoV-2 infection or an uninfected control (not recorded which). Sample: whole blood. The chain combines TRBV3-1 with TRBJ2-7, with 7 bases lining up with TRBD2. The CDR3 DNA follows: TGTGCCAGCAGCCCCCAAGGGAGGGCCGGCTACGAGCAGTACTTC. The encoded protein is CASSPQGRAGYEQYF.